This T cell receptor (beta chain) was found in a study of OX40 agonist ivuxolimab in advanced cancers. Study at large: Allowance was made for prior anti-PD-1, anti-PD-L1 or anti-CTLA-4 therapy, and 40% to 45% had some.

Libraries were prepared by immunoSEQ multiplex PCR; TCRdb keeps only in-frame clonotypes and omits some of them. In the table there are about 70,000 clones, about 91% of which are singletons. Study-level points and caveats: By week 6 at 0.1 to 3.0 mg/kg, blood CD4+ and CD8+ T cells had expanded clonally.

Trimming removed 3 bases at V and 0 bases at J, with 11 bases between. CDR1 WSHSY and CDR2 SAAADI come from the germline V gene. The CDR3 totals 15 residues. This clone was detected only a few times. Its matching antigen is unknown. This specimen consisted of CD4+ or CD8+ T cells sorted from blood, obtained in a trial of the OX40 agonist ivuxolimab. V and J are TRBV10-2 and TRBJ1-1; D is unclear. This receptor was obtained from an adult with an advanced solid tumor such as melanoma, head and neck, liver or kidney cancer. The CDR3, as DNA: TGCGCCAGCAGTGATCAGCGGAGAGTGAACACTGAAGCTTTCTTT. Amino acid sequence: CASSDQRRVNTEAFF.